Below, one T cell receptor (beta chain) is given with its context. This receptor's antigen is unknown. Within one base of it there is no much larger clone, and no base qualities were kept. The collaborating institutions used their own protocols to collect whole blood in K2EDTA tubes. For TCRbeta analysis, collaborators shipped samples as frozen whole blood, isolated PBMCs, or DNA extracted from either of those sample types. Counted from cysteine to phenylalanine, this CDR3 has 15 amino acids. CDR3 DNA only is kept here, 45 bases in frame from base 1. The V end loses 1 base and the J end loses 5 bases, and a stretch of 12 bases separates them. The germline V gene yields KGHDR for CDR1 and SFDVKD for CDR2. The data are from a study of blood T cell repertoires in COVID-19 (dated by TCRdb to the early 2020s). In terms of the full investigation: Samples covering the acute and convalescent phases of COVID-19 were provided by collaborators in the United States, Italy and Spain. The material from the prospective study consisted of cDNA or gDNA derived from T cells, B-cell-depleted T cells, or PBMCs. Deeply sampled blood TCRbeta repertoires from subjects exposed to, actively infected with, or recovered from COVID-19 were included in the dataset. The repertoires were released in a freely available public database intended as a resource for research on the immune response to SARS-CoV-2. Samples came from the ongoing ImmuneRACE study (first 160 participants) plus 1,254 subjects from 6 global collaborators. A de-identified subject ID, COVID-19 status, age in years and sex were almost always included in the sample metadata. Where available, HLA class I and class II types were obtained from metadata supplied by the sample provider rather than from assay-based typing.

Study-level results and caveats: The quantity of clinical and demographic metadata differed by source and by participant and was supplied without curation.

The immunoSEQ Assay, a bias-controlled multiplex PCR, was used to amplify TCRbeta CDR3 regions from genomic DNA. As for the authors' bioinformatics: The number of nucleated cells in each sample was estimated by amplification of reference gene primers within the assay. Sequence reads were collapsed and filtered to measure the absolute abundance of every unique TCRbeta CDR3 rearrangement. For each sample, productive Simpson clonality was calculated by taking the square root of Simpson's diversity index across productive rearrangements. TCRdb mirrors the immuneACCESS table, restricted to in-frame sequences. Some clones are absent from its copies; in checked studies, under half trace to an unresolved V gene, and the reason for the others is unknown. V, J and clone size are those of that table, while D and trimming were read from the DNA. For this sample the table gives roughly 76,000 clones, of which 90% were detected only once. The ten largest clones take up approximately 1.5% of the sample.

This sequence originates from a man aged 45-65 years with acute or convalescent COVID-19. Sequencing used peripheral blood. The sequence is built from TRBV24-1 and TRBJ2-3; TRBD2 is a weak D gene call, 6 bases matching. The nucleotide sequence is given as TGTGCCACCAGTGATTTAAAGGAGGGGTTAGATACGCAGTATTTT. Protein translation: CATSDLKEGLDTQYF.